The source of this T cell receptor (beta chain) is a study of blood T cells in healthy people across ages (dated by TCRdb to between 2015 and 2017). As for the study more broadly: In model experiments, roughly one uniquely barcoded TCR beta cDNA molecule per two T cells was captured by template switching. The study measured age-related changes in TCR beta repertoire diversity using deep sequencing normalized with unique cDNA molecular identifiers. Donors of different ages were randomly distributed across sequencing lanes to avoid experimental bias. Four age groups were formed from the donors: young (average 16 years), middle-aged (approximately 39), aged (over 55) and long-lived (roughly 88). The study analyzed two additional independent replicas of 1 million unique cDNA reads from the same blood draw for two donors, one aged 18 to 29 and one aged 80 or older. The paper as a whole reports these results and caveats: Estimates of total diversity based on one million sequenced T cells were considered lower bounds and underestimates. Observed TCR beta diversity per million T cells fell roughly linearly with age, and a significant reduction was already apparent by age roughly 40. There was a strong correlation between observed TCR beta diversity and the percentage of naive T cells measured by flow cytometry. Because profiling used bulk unsorted PBMCs, naive and antigen-experienced compartments could not be compared conclusively. Compared with the aged group, more naive CD4+ T cells, fewer expanded clones and increased TCR diversity were shown by the long-lived group, suggesting age selection. Donor CMV infection status was unknown, potentially confounding age-related changes in expanded clonotypes.

Germline trimming amounts to 3 bases on V and 6 bases on J, with 5 as the count of junction bases outside the gene matches. Its CDR3 holds 13 amino acids, cysteine through phenylalanine. The CDR3 DNA has 39 bases and is translated from base 1. Via the germline V gene, CDR1 is SGDLS and CDR2 YYNGEE. The table lists this clonotype with a few counts. What this receptor recognizes is not known. The sample holds no much larger clone one base away, and base qualities are not on file. Donors were a few dozen systemically healthy Caucasian individuals from Russia aged roughly 6 to 95 years. Each donor gave 9 to 10 milliliters of peripheral blood, collected into EDTA-treated Vacutainer tubes. Ficoll-Paque density-gradient centrifugation was used to isolate PBMCs, with at least 6 million obtained per sample. Trizol reagent was used to extract total RNA from the PBMCs, yielding at least 5 micrograms per sample. The percentages of naive CD45RAhigh/CD27high T cells were determined by flow cytometry on a PBMC aliquot from every donor.

The library was prepared using 5' RACE. The listed sequencing device is Illumina HiSeq 2500. The second PCR ran for roughly 7 to 12 cycles and used a J-beta primer mix along with a sample-barcoded 5' primer. A template-switch 5' adaptor carrying 12 random nucleotides introduced a unique molecular identifier onto each TCR beta cDNA molecule. Each sample yielded at least 2.5 million CDR3-containing paired-end reads. All of the RNA was converted into first-strand cDNA using the Mint cDNA synthesis kit, with a TRBC-specific oligonucleotide serving as the primer. Following uracil-DNA glycosylase treatment, all cDNA underwent a first 18-cycle PCR with the universal primers M1SS and BC2_uni_R. The authors' pipeline ran thus. For normalization, 1 million high-quality reads, each with a distinct molecular identifier, were randomly selected from each sample. Reads sharing molecular identifiers were discarded rather than binned into consensus sequences. CDR3 identification, clonotype clustering and error correction used MiTCR with a Q25 quality threshold and the strictest error-elimination algorithm. A nonparametric unseen species model using Euler transformation provided a lower-bound estimate of total TCR beta diversity. Using fastp at Q25 and MiXCR, TCRdb reprocessed the public reads and kept productive beta chains. Rows merge per CDR3 protein into single entries with the most common DNA and genes. These V and J calls originate from TCRdb's pipeline instead of the authors' own analysis. Present in this sample are roughly 1.5 million distinct CDR3 sequences, about 45% of which were seen just once. Of the sample, 4% falls within the top ten clones.

This TCR was recovered from a woman between 18 and 29 years old in good health. Sequenced sample: blood. The rearranged chain carries TRBV9 and TRBJ2-7; 8 of the junction bases match TRBD1. The DNA sequence reads TGTGCCAGCAGCGCGTTCGGACAGGGCGAGCAGTACTTC. Its protein reads: CASSAFGQGEQYF.